This TCR beta chain originates from a study of blood T cells in healthy people across ages. As for this clonotype: The antigen is not known.

The authors ran a second PCR of about 7 to 11 cycles using a sample-barcoded 5' primer and a J-beta primer mix. TCRdb redid the calling of the 5' RACE reads with MiXCR, one entry per CDR3 protein. This repertoire shows 1,500,000 or so distinct CDR3 sequences, 55% to 75% found once; its top ten account for over 5.5%. Study-wide results and caveats: Total diversity from one million sequenced T cells was likely underestimated.

This CDR3 is built from 17 residues. The germline gives CDR1 MGHRA, CDR2 YSYEKL. V lost 1 base, J lost 1 base, and 3 bases stayed unmatched. Sequenced material: blood. This TCR was recovered from a man aged 18 to 30 in good health. The chain has TRBV4-1 and TRBJ2-4; the match to TRBD2 covers 11 bases. For the CDR3, the DNA is TGCGCCAGCAGCCAAGTACTAGCGGGAGATGCCAAAAACATTCAGTACTTC. This codes for CASSQVLAGDAKNIQYF.